Listed below are T cell receptor beta chains from one sample, sequenced in a study of blood T cells in healthy people across ages. TCRdb reanalysed the 5' RACE reads using MiXCR and keeps one entry per CDR3 protein. The sample comprises about 750,000 distinct CDR3 sequences, less than 70% of which are singletons, and roughly 37% rests with the top ten. The source material was blood. These receptors were obtained from a man older than 75 in good health. CDR3s include the opening cysteine and the closing phenylalanine or tryptophan. The D gene is left open where the match is weak. Some rows mark clone size as missing; the rest say once, few, many or name a class of expanded clone.

j_gene	d_gene	abundance	v_gene	CDR3aa	CDR3nt
TRBJ2-7	-	-	TRBV6-2/TRBV6-3	CAIRGDSYEQYF	TGTGCCATTAGGGGGGACTCCTACGAGCAGTACTTC
TRBJ1-2	-	-	TRBV6-5	CASTRGVGFYGYTF	TGTGCCAGCACCAGAGGGGTGGGATTCTATGGCTACACCTTC
TRBJ1-1	-	-	TRBV20-1	CSARGGPFEAFF	TGCAGTGCTAGGGGGGGACCTTTCGAAGCTTTCTTT
TRBJ2-1	TRBD2	-	TRBV20-1	CGARDRLAGVYNEQFF	TGCGGTGCTAGAGATCGGCTAGCGGGAGTTTACAATGAGCAGTTCTTC
TRBJ2-3	TRBD2	-	TRBV6-1	CASSVTTSGRTDTQYF	TGTGCCAGCAGTGTGACGACTAGCGGGAGAACAGATACGCAGTATTTT
TRBJ2-1	TRBD2	few	TRBV29-1	CSVETSGVSEFF	TGCAGCGTCGAAACTAGCGGAGTCTCGGAGTTCTTC
TRBJ2-6	-	-	TRBV6-5	CASSYRRPEGANVLTF	TGTGCCAGCAGTTACCGGCGCCCGGAGGGGGCCAACGTCCTGACTTTC
TRBJ2-3	-	-	TRBV5-1	CASSLAGWGRAIFTDTQYF	TGCGCCAGCAGCTTGGCCGGTTGGGGGCGAGCAATCTTCACAGATACGCAGTATTTT
TRBJ2-1	TRBD2	few	TRBV5-1	CASSSGTSGPYNEQFF	TGCGCCAGCAGCTCTGGGACTAGCGGGCCGTACAATGAGCAGTTCTTC
TRBJ2-5	TRBD1	-	TRBV7-2	CASSLATGDYYKQYF	TGTGCCAGCAGCTTAGCGACAGGGGATTACTACAAGCAGTACTTC
TRBJ1-5	-	-	TRBV24-1	CATTDQGGSQPQHF	TGTGCCACCACGGACCAGGGTGGCAGTCAGCCCCAGCATTTT
TRBJ2-3	TRBD2	few	TRBV12-3/TRBV12-4	CASSSPRDYTTDTQYF	TGTGCCAGCAGTTCCCCCCGGGACTATACTACAGATACGCAGTATTTT
TRBJ2-3	-	-	TRBV12-3/TRBV12-4	CASSPPGLSNRYAYF	TGTGCCAGCAGTCCACCGGGACTCAGCAACAGATACGCGTATTTT
TRBJ2-3	TRBD2	-	TRBV12-3/TRBV12-4	CASSLGIAGADTQYF	TGTGCCAGCAGTTTGGGAATAGCGGGAGCGGATACGCAGTATTTT
TRBJ1-1	-	-	TRBV20-1	CSASGRTMNTEAFF	TGCAGTGCTAGCGGTAGGACCATGAACACTGAAGCTTTCTTT
TRBJ2-7	-	-	TRBV21-1	CASFPRTGKEYEQYF	TGTGCCAGCTTCCCACGGACAGGGAAAGAGTACGAGCAGTACTTC
TRBJ1-5	-	few	TRBV6-6	CASSFVDGFNQPQHF	TGTGCCAGCAGTTTCGTCGACGGCTTCAATCAGCCCCAGCATTTT
TRBJ2-1	TRBD2	-	TRBV5-1	CASSSQPSGSAHNEQFF	TGCGCCAGCAGCTCGCAACCTAGCGGGAGCGCCCACAATGAGCAGTTCTTC
TRBJ2-3	-	-	TRBV29-1	CSVEGQPERGTDTQYF	TGCAGCGTTGAAGGACAGCCCGAGAGAGGCACAGATACGCAGTATTTT
TRBJ2-1	TRBD2	-	TRBV27	CASPPRRSGRTTSSYNEQFF	TGTGCCAGCCCCCCCAGACGCAGCGGGAGGACCACGAGCTCCTACAATGAGCAGTTCTTC
TRBJ1-4	TRBD1	-	TRBV20-1	CSAGQGAHGNEKLFF	TGCAGTGCGGGACAGGGGGCGCATGGTAATGAAAAACTGTTTTTT
TRBJ2-3	-	-	TRBV27	CASSLWASGTQYF	TGTGCCAGCAGTTTATGGGCGAGTGGTACGCAGTATTTT
TRBJ2-4	TRBD1	once	TRBV13	CASSTRQGGPKNIQYF	TGTGCCAGCAGCACGCGACAGGGCGGGCCCAAAAACATTCAGTACTTC
TRBJ2-5	TRBD2	few	TRBV20-1	CSARKAVTSGSLNQRETQYF	TGCAGTGCTAGGAAGGCGGTCACTAGCGGGAGCCTCAATCAGAGAGAGACCCAGTACTTC
TRBJ2-1	TRBD2	-	TRBV24-1	CATSDLSSGTRNEQFF	TGTGCCACCAGTGATTTGTCTAGCGGGACAAGGAATGAGCAGTTCTTC
TRBJ1-4	-	few	TRBV7-8	CASDPGRRNEKLFF	TGTGCCAGCGACCCGGGACGGCGTAATGAAAAACTGTTTTTT
TRBJ1-1	-	few	TRBV12-3/TRBV12-4	CASSSFQGREAFF	TGTGCCAGCAGTTCTTTTCAGGGCAGAGAAGCTTTCTTT